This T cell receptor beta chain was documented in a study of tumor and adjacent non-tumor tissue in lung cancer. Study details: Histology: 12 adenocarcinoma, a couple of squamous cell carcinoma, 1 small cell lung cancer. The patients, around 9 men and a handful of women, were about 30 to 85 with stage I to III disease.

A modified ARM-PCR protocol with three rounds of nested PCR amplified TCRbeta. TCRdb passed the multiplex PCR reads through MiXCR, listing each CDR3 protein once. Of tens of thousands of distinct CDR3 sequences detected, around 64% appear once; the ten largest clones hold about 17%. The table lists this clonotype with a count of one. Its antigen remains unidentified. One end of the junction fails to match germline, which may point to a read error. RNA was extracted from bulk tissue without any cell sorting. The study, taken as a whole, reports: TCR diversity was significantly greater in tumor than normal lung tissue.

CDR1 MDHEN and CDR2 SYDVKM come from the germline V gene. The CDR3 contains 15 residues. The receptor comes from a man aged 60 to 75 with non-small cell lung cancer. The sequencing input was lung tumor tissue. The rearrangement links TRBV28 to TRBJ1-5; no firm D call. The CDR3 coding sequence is TGTGCCAGCAGTCTACGCTACAGAGTCAATAAGCCCCAGCATTTT. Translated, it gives CASSLRYRVNKPQHF.